This passage covers 22 T cell receptor beta chains from one sample sequenced in a study of response to subunit inactivated influenza vaccine. Each CDR3 protein is one row after TCRdb ran MiXCR on the RT-PCR reads. The data contain a few hundred thousand distinct CDR3 sequences, 14% of them singletons. Sequenced material: PBMCs from blood, taken roughly 12 days after vaccination. These receptors all come from a man aged 45-60 years who received an inactivated influenza vaccine.

This clonotype was observed many times. This chain connects TRBV12-3 or TRBV12-4 to TRBJ1-5; TRBD1 agrees at 9 bases. After removal of 5 bases from V and 6 bases from J, the junction contained 5 bases not matched to a gene. CDR3 size: 14 residues. CDR3 region: CASSKTGGAQPQHF. The CDR3 DNA sequence: TGTGCCAGCAGTAAGACAGGGGGGGCTCAGCCCCAGCATTTT.

The chain combines TRBV19 with TRBJ2-7; possible D gene TRBD2, 6 bases. The ends were cut back, 6 bases at V and 0 bases at J, with 15 bases in the middle. Germline V lookup: CDR1 LNHDA, CDR2 SQIVND (reference sequence). The length of the CDR3 is 15 residues. The CDR3 nucleotides read TGTGCCAGTAGCCCGCGGGACTTACTCTCCTACGAGCAGTACTTC. Protein product: CASSPRDLLSYEQYF.

V usage is TRBV20-1 and J usage is TRBJ1-3, with 10 positions matching TRBD1. The CDR3 runs to 16 residues. The junction had 8 bases not matched to a gene; V was cut back by 0 bases and J by 6 bases. Germline V gene sequence: CDR1 DFQATT, CDR2 SNEGSKA (reference sequence). The CDR3 sequence: CSARDRQGATLNTIYF. CDR3 sequence (DNA): TGCAGTGCTAGAGATCGACAGGGGGCAACTCTAAACACCATATATTTT.

The rearrangement joins TRBV30 to TRBJ2-2, with D uncertain. The CDR3 loop spans 13 amino acids. Per germline, CDR1 GTSNPN and CDR2 SVGIG (reference sequence). The V gene lost 5 bases and the J gene lost 4 bases, with 11 bases spanning the gap. DNA for the CDR3: TGTGCCTGGGACGGAGTAGCCACCGGGGAGCTGTTTTTT. Amino acids: CAWDGVATGELFF.

J is TRBJ2-1 and V is TRBV5-1; 10 bases match TRBD2. The CDR3 loop spans 16 amino acids. The junction had 5 bases not matched to a gene; V was cut back by 4 bases and J by 1 base. Germline V gives CDR1 SGHRS, CDR2 YFSETQ. CDR3: CASSPLAGPSYNEQFF. The CDR3 region has the DNA TGCGCCAGCAGCCCACTAGCGGGACCGTCCTACAATGAGCAGTTCTTC.

This clonotype came up many times. The rearrangement uses TRBV12-3 or TRBV12-4 and TRBJ1-3, with D uncertain. V dropped 6 bases and J dropped 4 bases, with 7 bases sitting between them. CDR3 size: 12 residues. The CDR3 region has the DNA TGTGCCAGCAGATCCAGCGGAAACACCATATATTTT. It encodes CASRSSGNTIYF.

This chain joins TRBV3-1 and TRBJ2-7; 8 bases are shared with TRBD2. This CDR3 is 15 amino acids long. Trimming cost V 1 base and J 7 bases; bases outside gene matches: 9. Per the germline V gene, CDR1 is LGHDT and CDR2 is YNNKEL (reference sequence). The CDR3 reads CASSQVAGRAIEQYF. The DNA of the CDR3 is TGTGCCAGCAGCCAAGTTGCCGGGAGGGCGATTGAGCAGTACTTC.

CDR3 protein: CASSLEPTGRYQETQYF. The CDR3, as DNA: TGTGCCAGCAGCTTGGAGCCGACAGGCCGGTACCAAGAGACCCAGTACTTC. The V gene is TRBV5-4, the J gene TRBJ2-5; maybe TRBD1 (6 bases). Trimming took 0 bases from V and 0 from J, leaving 15 bases between them. Germline V gene lookup returns CDR1 SGHNT and CDR2 YYREEE (reference sequence). The CDR3 is 17 amino acids.

V gene TRBV6-5 combines with J gene TRBJ1-4, with D uncertain. The germline CDR1 and CDR2 sequences are MNHEY and SVGAGI. V was clipped by 0 bases and J by 8 bases, with 10 bases between them. The CDR3 is made up of 14 amino acids. Written as DNA, the CDR3 is TGTGCCAGCAGTTACTCTCTAGGTGGAGAAAAACTGTTTTTT. This translates into CASSYSLGGEKLFF.

This clonotype showed up just a few times. This chain connects TRBV28 to TRBJ2-3, with 13 bases matching TRBD2. The germline gives CDR1 MDHEN, CDR2 SYDVKM. V lost 3 bases to trimming and J lost 2 bases; unmatched junction nucleotides: 5. The CDR3 sequence is 17 residues long. As DNA, the CDR3 is TGTGCCAGCAGTTTCTTGACTAGCGGGAGGAACACAGATACGCAGTATTTT. It specifies CASSFLTSGRNTDTQYF.

Comment on this clonotype: One junction end does not reproduce the germline sequence, and a read error may be involved. The rearrangement joins TRBV6-2 or TRBV6-3 to TRBJ2-1, with TRBD2 identical over 11 bases. Germline values: CDR1 MNHEY, CDR2 SVGEGT. The CDR3 covers 17 residues. The CDR3 DNA reads as TGTGCCAGCAGAGATATTAGACTAGCGGGAACCTACAAGGAGCAGTTCTTC. Residues: CASRDIRLAGTYKEQFF.

V usage is TRBV28 and J usage is TRBJ2-2, with a possible D match to TRBD1 (7 bases). V lost 1 base, J lost 5 bases, and 11 bases lay in between. The CDR3 runs to 15 residues. Germline CDR1 and CDR2: MDHEN and SYDVKM. The CDR3 bases are TGTGCCAGCAGTTTATTCAGGGGGGAGACCGGGGAGCTGTTTTTT. Its protein product is CASSLFRGETGELFF.

This chain connects TRBV7-9 to TRBJ2-7; D remains ambiguous. This CDR3 region has 15 residues. V lost 0 bases, J lost 1 base, and 10 bases lay in between. Germline-derived CDR1 and CDR2 are SEHNR and FQNEAQ (reference sequence). CDR3: CASSLAGYPSYEQYF. In nucleotides, the CDR3 is TGTGCCAGCAGCTTAGCGGGGTATCCTTCCTACGAGCAGTACTTC.

The rearrangement links TRBV6-2 or TRBV6-3 to TRBJ1-1; D may be TRBD1 (5 bases). The CDR3 has 17 residues. CDR1 is MNHEY, CDR2 SVGEGT, per germline. Trimming removed 3 bases from V and 5 bases from J, with 22 bases in between. CDR3 nucleotides: TGTGCCAGCAGTTATTCCGCTGATGTTTCAGGGCGGACTGAAGCTTTCTTT. Its translation: CASSYSADVSGRTEAFF.

In this sample, this clonotype turned up a few times. The V gene is TRBV12-3 or TRBV12-4, the J gene TRBJ1-2, with 8 bases aligning to TRBD1. This CDR3 has 13 amino acids. The J segment lost 8 bases and the V segment lost 6 bases, leaving 8 bases of the junction unmatched. CDR3 region: CASRMTGAGGYTF. The DNA of the CDR3 is TGTGCCAGCAGGATGACAGGGGCCGGGGGCTACACCTTC.

There are many counts of this clonotype. This chain connects TRBV29-1 to TRBJ2-1; D perhaps matches TRBD1 (6 bases). The CDR3 spans 14 residues. Germline V lookup: CDR1 SQVTM, CDR2 ANQGSEA. Between the trimmed V and J ends, which lost 6 bases and 0 bases, there was a span of 12 bases. The CDR3 DNA reads as TGCAGCGTCCCCAGGGGCAGCTCCTACAATGAGCAGTTCTTC. This encodes CSVPRGSSYNEQFF.

The chain employs TRBV5-1 and TRBJ2-5; 9 positions agree with TRBD1. With 3 bases clipped from V and 3 bases from J, the junction kept 9 bases outside the gene matches. Germline lookup yields CDR1 SGHRS and CDR2 YFSETQ. The CDR3 has 16 residues. This chain's CDR3 is CASSWGPGQGKETQYF. The CDR3 region has the DNA TGCGCCAGCAGCTGGGGTCCGGGACAGGGCAAAGAGACCCAGTACTTC.

V is TRBV9 and J is TRBJ2-2; D is uncertain. The V end lost 4 bases, the J end lost 3 bases, and 7 bases lay between the germline ends. Germline V gene sequence: CDR1 SGDLS, CDR2 YYNGEE. This CDR3 is built from 13 residues. CDR3 coding DNA: TGTGCCAGCAGCATATATTACACCGGGGAGCTGTTTTTT. Encoded protein: CASSIYYTGELFF.

This clonotype was observed a few times. The chain joins TRBV10-2 to TRBJ2-2; D is possibly TRBD1 (6 bases). Trimming stripped 10 bases from V and 3 bases from J, with 15 bases between. The CDR3 totals 14 residues. The germline V gene encodes CDR1 WSHSY and CDR2 SAAADI. This chain's CDR3 is CATATGLDTGELFF. In nucleotides, the CDR3 is TGCGCCACCGCTACAGGGTTGGACACCGGGGAGCTGTTTTTT.

This clonotype has a count of ten or more. This chain uses TRBV4-3 with TRBJ2-7, with 7 bases matching TRBD1. CDR1 is LGHNA and CDR2 is YSLEER in the germline V gene. The J segment lost 0 bases and the V segment lost 0 bases, leaving 5 bases of the junction unmatched. The CDR3 spans 16 residues. CDR3 amino acids: CASSQEYWDSSYEQYF. The CDR3 coding sequence is TGCGCCAGCAGCCAAGAATACTGGGACAGCTCCTACGAGCAGTACTTC.

This clonotype was counted at least ten times. This sequence joins TRBV12-3 or TRBV12-4 and TRBJ2-3, with D possibly being TRBD1 (6 bases). The CDR3 loop spans 16 amino acids. V was pared by 6 bases and J by 4 bases, with 20 bases between. The DNA for the CDR3 is TGTGCCAGCAGCCCCGGGTCGGCAGGGGCTTCAGATACGCAGTATTTT. It translates to CASSPGSAGASDTQYF.

This clonotype has only a few counts. CDR3 sequence: CAIRLGTSGEQFF. CDR3 DNA: TGTGCCATCAGACTCGGGACTTCCGGGGAGCAGTTCTTC. The rearrangement joins TRBV10-3 to TRBJ2-1; D perhaps matches TRBD2 (6 bases). The CDR3 is 13 residues long. CDR1 and CDR2 (germline): ENHRY, SYGVKD. Between the trimmed V and J ends, which lost 6 bases and 10 bases, there was a span of 16 bases.